This T cell receptor beta chain was captured by sequencing in a study of cytomegalovirus exposure and HLA in healthy donors. Background on the study: Around 190 million T cells yielded roughly 100 million unique TCR beta sequences, as an earlier analysis found.

Primers for the PCR totalled 60 Vbeta and 13 Jbeta. Libraries were prepared by immunoSEQ multiplex PCR; TCRdb keeps only in-frame clonotypes and omits some of them. The sample has 150,000 to 200,000 clones; 70% are singletons. CDR3 length equals 16 residues. V lost 0 bases, J lost 0 bases, and 4 bases stayed unmatched. CDR1 SGHNT and CDR2 YYREEE come from the germline V gene (reference sequence). Input material: PBMCs. This rearrangement joins TRBV5-4 to TRBJ1-1, with 8 positions matching TRBD1. The TCR originated in a man aged 18-30 years in good health and CMV-seropositive. The CDR3 protein is CASSLGGTGLNTEAFF. CDR3 nucleotide sequence: TGTGCCAGCAGCTTGGGGGGGACAGGTTTGAACACTGAAGCTTTCTTT.